This TCR beta chain was identified during a study of cytomegalovirus exposure and HLA in healthy donors. Findings of the study overall: It was 150 to 200 TCR beta chains that were listed as cytomegalovirus-associated. At a 0.05 false discovery rate, a later analysis found 15,000 to 20,000 TCR beta sequences to be associated with HLA alleles. Among the CMV-associated chains, a few were confirmed in vitro as specific for CMV antigens.

About this clone: Its specificity is not known.

PCR employed 60 Vbeta and 13 Jbeta primers. TCRdb keeps only in-frame clones here, not all; method: immunoSEQ multiplex PCR. Among 100,000 to 150,000 clones listed, more than 65% were seen once. This CDR3 is built from 15 residues. Trimming cost V 4 bases and J 4 bases; bases outside gene matches: 9. Germline assignment: CDR1 SGDLS and CDR2 YYNGEE. The rearrangement links TRBV9 to TRBJ1-2, with 8 bases identical to TRBD1. The receptor comes from a woman aged 60-75 years in good health and CMV-seropositive. The sample taken for sequencing was PBMCs. CDR3 loop: CASSPSTGVGYGYTF. CDR3 DNA sequence: TGTGCCAGCAGCCCTTCGACAGGGGTAGGCTATGGCTACACCTTC.